The 23 T cell receptor beta chains listed next were all sequenced from one sample in a study of CD8+CD57+ T cells in acquired aplastic anemia. Using genomic DNA as the template, TCR beta VDJ and CDR3 profiling was carried out. MiXCR, run by TCRdb on the reads, gives a single entry per CDR3 protein. Of around 200,000 distinct CDR3 sequences listed, roughly 57% are singletons. The specimen was sorted CD4+, CD8+, or CD8+CD57+ T cells (not recorded which) from PBMCs. The receptors shown here come from a human donor in good health.

The chain joins TRBV28 to TRBJ1-5; weak D call: TRBD1 (6 bases). The V gene lost 5 bases and the J gene lost 7 bases, with 24 bases spanning the gap. Per germline, CDR1 MDHEN and CDR2 SYDVKM. This CDR3 spans 17 amino acids. The CDR3 loop reads CASSPDYVSFGGQPQHF. The CDR3 DNA is TGTGCCAGCAGTCCCGATTACGTTAGCTTCGGGGGCCAGCCCCAGCATTTT.

V and J are TRBV29-1 and TRBJ2-2; D call uncertain. The CDR3 is made up of 11 amino acids. Trimming pared 3 bases from V and 1 base from J, leaving 0 bases between. Germline V gene lookup returns CDR1 SQVTM and CDR2 ANQGSEA. As DNA, the CDR3 is TGCAGCGTTGAGAACACCGGGGAGCTGTTTTTT. It codes for CSVENTGELFF.

V usage is TRBV7-9 and J usage is TRBJ2-7, with D unresolved. Trimming took 4 bases from V and 9 from J, leaving 10 bases between them. Germline V lookup: CDR1 SEHNR, CDR2 FQNEAQ (reference sequence). CDR3 size: 11 residues. The CDR3, as DNA: TGTGCCAGCAGCTCTCCTATCGGGCAGTACTTC. Its protein is CASSSPIGQYF.

The chain couples TRBV7-9 to TRBJ1-3; tentatively, D is TRBD1 (6 bases). CDR3 length equals 15 residues. In germline, CDR1 is SEHNR, CDR2 FQNEAQ (reference sequence). The V gene lost 2 bases and the J gene lost 2 bases, with 10 bases spanning the gap. CDR3 loop: CASSLTTGTGNTIYF. The CDR3 nucleotides read TGTGCCAGCAGCTTAACGACAGGCACTGGAAACACCATATATTTT.

This clonotype was detected many times. The chain uses TRBV2 and TRBJ2-7; 11 bases line up with TRBD2. Trimming removed 8 bases from V and 2 bases from J; junction bases left unmatched: 23. CDR3 length: 20 amino acids. Germline V gene data show CDR1 as SNHLY and CDR2 as FYNNEI. CDR3: CASLFLSSGRLSGGPYEQYF. The DNA of the CDR3 is TGTGCCAGCCTATTTCTATCTAGCGGGAGGCTATCCGGGGGCCCCTACGAGCAGTACTTC. Combining the CDR3 with reference TRBV2 and TRBJ2-7 gives the whole variable domain EPEVTQTPSHQVTQMGQEVILRCVPISNHLYFYWYRQILGQKVEFLVSFYNNEISEKSEIFDDQFSVERPDGSNFTLKIRSTKLEDSAMYFCASLFLSSGRLSGGPYEQYFGPGTRLTVT.

In the case of this clonotype: The missing conserved phenylalanine or tryptophan at the end of this CDR3 makes a read error likely. The CDR3 loop reads CSAGFGQGNSPLHL. DNA for the CDR3: TGCAGTGCTGGGTTTGGACAGGGGAATTCACCCCTCCACCTT. The gene calls are TRBV20-1 and TRBJ1-6; 9 nucleotides match TRBD1. V gave up 5 bases and J gave up 7 bases; unmatched junction bases: 6. There are 14 residues in the CDR3. CDR1 is DFQATT, CDR2 SNEGSKA, per germline (reference sequence).

V gene TRBV7-9 combines with J gene TRBJ2-7; a weak D match, TRBD2 (7 bases). Trimming removed 5 bases at V and 1 base at J, with 18 bases between. From germline, CDR1 is SEHNR and CDR2 FQNEAQ (reference sequence). The CDR3 runs 16 residues. CDR3 bases: TGTGCCAGCAGCCCAGCGAGGGGGGGATTATCCTACGAGCAGTACTTC. This sequence encodes CASSPARGGLSYEQYF.

This clonotype was observed many times. The gene calls are TRBV12-3 or TRBV12-4 and TRBJ1-2, with D perhaps matching TRBD1 (5 bases). This CDR3 region has 13 residues. Trimming pared 1 base from V and 2 bases from J, leaving 5 bases between. The CDR3 DNA is TGTGCCAGCAGTTTAGGACAGAACTATGGCTACACCTTC. Protein: CASSLGQNYGYTF.

This chain links TRBV12-3 or TRBV12-4 with TRBJ2-4, with D possibly matching TRBD1 (5 bases). This CDR3 region has 14 residues. V lost 3 bases, J lost 3 bases, and 9 bases lay in between. DNA of the CDR3: TGTGCCAGCAGTTTTGGGGCTGGCAAAAACATTCAGTACTTC. This sequence encodes CASSFGAGKNIQYF.

This clonotype was observed at least ten times. This chain links TRBV3-1 with TRBJ2-7; TRBD1 is a possible D gene (6 bases). From germline, CDR1 is LGHDT and CDR2 YNNKEL (reference sequence). There are 13 residues in the CDR3. Trimming cost V 3 bases and J 3 bases, with 9 bases left between them. CDR3 sequence: CASSHQGIYEQYF. In DNA, the CDR3 is TGTGCCAGCAGCCACCAGGGGATCTACGAGCAGTACTTC.

The chain couples TRBV24-1 to TRBJ2-1; D is unresolved. Germline CDR1 and CDR2: KGHDR and SFDVKD. This CDR3 has 12 residues. Trimming shortened V by 0 bases and J by 15 bases, and 11 bases separated the two germline ends. The CDR3, as DNA: TGTGCCACCAGTGATTTGCAATTAAGAAGGTTCTTC. Residues: CATSDLQLRRFF.

Ten or more counts support this clonotype. The J gene is TRBJ2-1, the V gene TRBV12-5; D ambiguous. The CDR3 extends over 12 amino acids. CDR1 is LGHNT and CDR2 is FRNRAP in the germline V gene. Trimming took off 3 bases at V and 8 bases at J, with 8 bases between the two ends. This CDR3 reads CASGLRRDEQFF. For the CDR3, the DNA is TGTGCTAGTGGTTTAAGGAGAGATGAGCAGTTCTTC.

The rearrangement joins TRBV6-4 to TRBJ1-1; D unresolved. The germline CDR1 and CDR2 sequences are MRHNA and SNTAGT. Trimming shortened V by 4 bases and J by 6 bases, and 9 bases separated the two germline ends. The CDR3 has 12 residues. The CDR3 DNA is TGTGCCAGCAGTGTGTGGGCAGCTGAAGCTTTCTTT. Translated, it gives CASSVWAAEAFF.

V gene TRBV20-1 combines with J gene TRBJ2-3; TRBD1 aligns across 9 bases. The CDR3 has 14 amino acids. Looked up from germline, CDR1 is DFQATT and CDR2 is SNEGSKA (reference sequence). V lost 6 bases, J lost 2 bases, and 6 bases stayed unmatched. The CDR3 protein is CSAPGTGSTDTQYF. The CDR3 nucleotides are TGCAGTGCCCCTGGGACAGGGTCCACAGATACGCAGTATTTT.

About this clonotype: A much larger clone sits a single nucleotide away, making a read error possible. V usage is TRBV28 and J usage is TRBJ2-7, with 7 bases aligning to TRBD2. Germline V gene data show CDR1 as MDHEN and CDR2 as SYDVKM. The CDR3 spans 16 residues. This chain's CDR3 is CASCQFTDGEGYERYF. The DNA for the CDR3 is TGTGCCAGCTGTCAGTTTACGGACGGGGAGGGCTACGAGCGGTACTTC.

A few counts support this clonotype. The CDR3 DNA reads as TGTGCCAGCAGGAGGGGGTTTGTGTACGAGCAGTACTTC. It specifies CASRRGFVYEQYF. V is TRBV2 and J is TRBJ2-7, with D possibly being TRBD1 (6 bases). The V gene lost 6 bases and the J gene lost 4 bases, with 13 bases spanning the gap. Germline V lookup: CDR1 SNHLY, CDR2 FYNNEI. The CDR3 runs 13 residues.

The chain combines TRBV7-9 with TRBJ2-7; 8 bases are shared with TRBD2. The CDR3 sequence is 14 residues long. V shed 4 bases and J 5 bases; nucleotides not matched to a gene: 7. Germline lookup yields CDR1 SEHNR and CDR2 FQNEAQ (reference sequence). The CDR3 spells CASSSGGDWDEQYF. In DNA, the CDR3 is TGTGCCAGCAGCTCGGGAGGGGATTGGGACGAGCAGTACTTC. Full variable domain (missing parts from reference TRBV7-9 and TRBJ2-7): DTGVSQNPRHKITKRGQNVTFRCDPISEHNRLYWYRQTLGQGPEFLTYFQNEAQLEKSRLLSDRFSAERPKGSFSTLEIQRTEQGDSAMYLCASSSGGDWDEQYFGPGTRLTVT.

Concerning this clonotype itself: It is likely a read error, because the conserved phenylalanine at the end of the CDR3 is missing. The chain has TRBV5-1 and TRBJ2-2; weak D call: TRBD1 (5 bases). Between the trimmed V and J ends, which lost 4 bases and 1 base, there was a span of 8 bases. The CDR3 runs to 14 residues. Germline values: CDR1 SGHRS, CDR2 YFSETQ. CDR3 in amino acids: CASSLTGNTGELFL. CDR3 DNA sequence: TGCGCCAGCAGCCTTACAGGGAACACCGGGGAGCTGTTTCTT.

This clonotype has only a few counts. The chain has TRBV5-8 and TRBJ1-1, with D perhaps matching TRBD1 (6 bases). The CDR3 totals 18 residues. Germline V gene lookup returns CDR1 SGHTS and CDR2 YDEGEE. Trimming cost V 1 base and J 10 bases, with 29 bases left between them. CDR3 residues: CASSLPPWVDRLLARAFF. The CDR3 DNA follows: TGTGCCAGCAGCTTGCCTCCCTGGGTCGACAGGTTGTTGGCTAGAGCTTTCTTT.

The CDR3 nucleotides are TGTGCCAGCAGCCCGCATTCTGGGGGCGCGGGAGAGACCCAGTACTTC. Its protein is CASSPHSGGAGETQYF. V is TRBV5-8 and J is TRBJ2-5; a possible D gene is TRBD1 (6 bases). Germline CDR1 reads SGHTS; CDR2 reads YDEGEE. V gave up 4 bases and J gave up 4 bases, with 20 bases separating them. The length of the CDR3 is 16 residues.

This clonotype was detected many times. J is TRBJ2-3 and V is TRBV29-1; D may be TRBD1 (6 bases). From germline, CDR1 is SQVTM and CDR2 ANQGSEA. This CDR3 is built from 13 residues. V was cut by 7 bases and J by 2 bases, with 13 bases left in between. For the CDR3, the DNA is TGCAGCGGGGACACCAAAGACACAGATACGCAGTATTTT. Its translation: CSGDTKDTDTQYF.

This chain uses TRBV20-1 with TRBJ2-1, with D tentatively TRBD1 (5 bases). Germline V CDR1 and CDR2: DFQATT, SNEGSKA (reference sequence). V dropped 0 bases and J dropped 5 bases, with 17 bases sitting between them. The CDR3 runs to 16 residues. CDR3 amino acids: CSARDLRVQLDNEQFF. The CDR3 bases are TGCAGTGCTAGAGATCTCAGGGTGCAACTTGACAATGAGCAGTTCTTC.

As regards this clonotype: One junction end does not reproduce the germline sequence, and a read error may be involved. This chain links TRBV4-1 with TRBJ1-2; perhaps TRBD1 as D (5 bases). Germline loops: CDR1 MGHRA, CDR2 YSYEKL. The CDR3 loop spans 15 amino acids. Here the CDR3 DNA reads TGCGCCGGCAGCCAAGATGGTAGACAGTTCTATGGCTACACCTTC. This sequence encodes CAGSQDGRQFYGYTF.